The T cell receptor beta chain described here comes from a study of tumor-infiltrating lymphocytes in primary liver carcinoma. Between roughly 17 and 33 mg of unsorted bulk tissue served as the source from which RNA and DNA were co-extracted. The V gene's germline CDR1 is GTSNPN and CDR2 SVGIG (reference sequence). The CDR3 is made up of 11 amino acids. The germline V and J ends were trimmed by 3 bases and 0 bases, with 3 bases remaining between them. This clonotype appeared many times. Total RNA amounting to 450 to 550 ng was the source from which TCR beta cDNA was made with a constant-region primer. Generation of the TCR beta libraries relied on three nested multiplex PCR rounds using slightly modified ARM-PCR. Two initial PCR rounds of ten to eleven cycles each paired TRBV1-TRBV30 forward primers with a C-beta reverse primer. One entry per CDR3 protein results from TCRdb running MiXCR on the multiplex PCR reads. The table records some 120,000 distinct CDR3 sequences, around two thirds of them present only once.

The TCR sequence derives from a woman in her sixties or seventies with primary liver carcinoma and hepatitis B virus infection. The V and J genes are TRBV30 and TRBJ2-7; D not certain. What was sequenced was liver tumor tissue from sampling region 1. Subset noted: tumor region T1, superior pole. The CDR3: CAWRVSYEQYF. CDR3 nucleotide sequence: TGTGCCTGGAGGGTCTCCTACGAGCAGTACTTC.